This entry features one T cell receptor beta chain sequence. Its cognate antigen is unknown. The sample comes from a study of cytomegalovirus exposure and HLA in healthy donors. Study conclusions and caveats: Cytomegalovirus-associated TCR beta chains were listed, numbering some 170.

13 Jbeta primers and 60 Vbeta primers were used for the PCR. Some clones are missing from TCRdb's copy, which holds only in-frame ones; the method was immunoSEQ multiplex PCR. The sample yields around 110,000 clones, around 71% seen once. V lost 1 base and J lost 2; bases outside the gene matches: 8. CDR1 SGHRS and CDR2 YFSETQ come from the germline V gene. The CDR3 contains 17 residues. The chain combines TRBV5-1 with TRBJ2-3; 9 positions agree with TRBD2. The clonotype was recovered from a boy aged 10-17 years in good health and CMV-seronegative. The sequenced sample consisted of PBMCs. The DNA for the CDR3 is TGCGCCAGCAGCTTGACAGGCGGGAGGGCTATCACAGATACGCAGTATTTT. Its translation is CASSLTGGRAITDTQYF.